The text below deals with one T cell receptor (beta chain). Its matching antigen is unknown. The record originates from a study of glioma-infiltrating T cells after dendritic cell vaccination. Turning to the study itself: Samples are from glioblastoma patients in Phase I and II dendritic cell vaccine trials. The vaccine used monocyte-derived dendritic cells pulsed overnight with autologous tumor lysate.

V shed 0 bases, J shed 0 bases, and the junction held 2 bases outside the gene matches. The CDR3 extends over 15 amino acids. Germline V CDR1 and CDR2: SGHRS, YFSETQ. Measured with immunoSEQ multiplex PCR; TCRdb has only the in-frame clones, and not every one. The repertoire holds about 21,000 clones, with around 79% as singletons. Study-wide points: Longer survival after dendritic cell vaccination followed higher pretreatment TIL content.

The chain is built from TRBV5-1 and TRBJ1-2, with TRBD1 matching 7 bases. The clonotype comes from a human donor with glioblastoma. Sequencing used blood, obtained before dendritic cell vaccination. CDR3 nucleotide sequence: TGCGCCAGCAGCTTGGTAGGGGGCGCTAACTATGGCTACACCTTC. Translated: CASSLVGGANYGYTF. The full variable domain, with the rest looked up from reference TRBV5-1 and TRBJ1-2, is KAGVTQTPRYLIKTRGQQVTLSCSPISGHRSVSWYQQTPGQGLQFLFEYFSETQRNKGNFPGRFSGRQFSNSRSEMNVSTLELGDSALYLCASSLVGGANYGYTFGSGTRLTVV.